Included here is one T cell receptor (beta chain) sequence, with context. Its antigen is not identified. This record comes from a study of T-cell reconstitution after alpha-beta-depleted transplantation in children. Study findings and constraints: At the one-year point after transplant, T-cell counts and TCRbeta diversity were found to come mostly from T cells that had been newly produced. After transplant, high TCRbeta diversity at day 60 in some patients arose from surviving recipient T cells and thymic progenitors. In patients about two months after transplant, alpha-beta T cells reportedly arose from several hundred expanded graft clones.

This sample's TCRbeta library carried unique molecular identifier barcodes. MiXCR, applied by TCRdb to the PCR reads, yields one record per CDR3 protein. The sample records about 110,000 distinct CDR3 sequences, around 6.4% being singletons. The sequence was obtained from a male patient between 2 and 10 years old who had a stem cell transplant for acute lymphoblastic leukemia, so the T cells may come from the graft donor. Sequenced here: PBMCs, mostly from graft donor cells, sampled 360 days after TCRalphabeta/CD19-depleted stem cell transplant.

Written as DNA, the CDR3 is TGTGCCTCTAGGGACAACACTGAAGCTTTCTTT. It encodes CASRDNTEAFF. The chain joins TRBV5-8 to TRBJ1-1; weak D call: TRBD1 (5 bases). CDR1 is SGHTS, CDR2 YDEGEE, per germline. There are 11 residues in the CDR3. V was cut by 10 bases and J by 2 bases, with 9 bases left in between.